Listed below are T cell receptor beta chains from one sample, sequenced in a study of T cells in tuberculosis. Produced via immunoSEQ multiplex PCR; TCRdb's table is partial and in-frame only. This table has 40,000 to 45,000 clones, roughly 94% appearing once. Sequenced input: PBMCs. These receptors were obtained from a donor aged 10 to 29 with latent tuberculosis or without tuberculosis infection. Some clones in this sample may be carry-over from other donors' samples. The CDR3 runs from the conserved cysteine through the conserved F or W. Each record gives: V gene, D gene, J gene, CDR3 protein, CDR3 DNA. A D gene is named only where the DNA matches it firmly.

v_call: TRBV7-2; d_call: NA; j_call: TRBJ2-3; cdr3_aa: CASVAYTDTQYF; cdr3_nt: TGTGCCAGCGTCGCGTATACAGATACGCAGTATTTT
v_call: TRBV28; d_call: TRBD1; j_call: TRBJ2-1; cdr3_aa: CASRRQGGTNEQFF; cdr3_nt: TGTGCCAGCAGGAGACAGGGGGGAACGAATGAGCAGTTCTTC
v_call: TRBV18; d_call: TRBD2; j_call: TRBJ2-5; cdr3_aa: CASSQYQRLAGEETQYF; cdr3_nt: TGTGCCAGCTCCCAGTATCAGAGACTAGCGGGAGAAGAGACCCAGTACTTC
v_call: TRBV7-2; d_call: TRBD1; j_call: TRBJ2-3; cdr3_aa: CASSLAGTGTDTQYF; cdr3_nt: TGTGCCAGCAGCCTAGCCGGGACAGGCACAGATACGCAGTATTTT
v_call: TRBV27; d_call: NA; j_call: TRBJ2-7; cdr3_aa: CASSPYSGTLSYEQYF; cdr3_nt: TGTGCCAGCAGTCCCTATAGCGGTACCCTCTCCTACGAGCAGTACTTC
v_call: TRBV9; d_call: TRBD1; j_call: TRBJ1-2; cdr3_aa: CASSASQGGYGYTF; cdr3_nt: TGTGCCAGCAGCGCTTCCCAGGGGGGCTATGGCTACACCTTC
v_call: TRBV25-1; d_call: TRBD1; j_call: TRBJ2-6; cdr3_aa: CASSEQTGAASGANVLTF; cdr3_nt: TGTGCCAGCAGTGAACAAACAGGGGCTGCCTCTGGGGCCAACGTCCTGACTTTC
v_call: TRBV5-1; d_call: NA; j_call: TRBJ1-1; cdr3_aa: CASSLVRGMNTEAFF; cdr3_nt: TGCGCCAGCAGCTTGGTGCGGGGGATGAACACTGAAGCTTTCTTT
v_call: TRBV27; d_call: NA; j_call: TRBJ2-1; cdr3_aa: CASSLGRNSYNEQFF; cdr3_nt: TGTGCCAGCAGTTTGGGGCGGAACTCCTACAATGAGCAGTTCTTC
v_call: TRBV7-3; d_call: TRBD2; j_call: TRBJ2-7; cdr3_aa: CASSSGLAYEQYF; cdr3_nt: TGTGCCAGCAGCTCCGGACTAGCCTACGAGCAGTACTTC
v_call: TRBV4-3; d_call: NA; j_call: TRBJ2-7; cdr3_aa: CASSQGFLGSYEQYF; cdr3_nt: TGCGCCAGCAGCCAAGGGTTTCTGGGGAGCTACGAGCAGTACTTC
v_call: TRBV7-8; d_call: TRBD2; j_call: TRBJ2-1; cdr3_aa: CASSSIAGGPYNEQFF; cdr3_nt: TGTGCCAGCAGCTCTATAGCGGGAGGGCCTTACAATGAGCAGTTCTTC
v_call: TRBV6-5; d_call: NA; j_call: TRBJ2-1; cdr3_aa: CASSRVSYNEQFF; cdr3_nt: TGTGCCAGCTCCAGGGTATCCTACAATGAGCAGTTCTTC
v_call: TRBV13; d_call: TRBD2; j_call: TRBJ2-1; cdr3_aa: CASSPGTSGYRGEQFF; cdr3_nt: TGTGCCAGCAGCCCAGGGACTAGCGGATATAGGGGTGAGCAGTTCTTC
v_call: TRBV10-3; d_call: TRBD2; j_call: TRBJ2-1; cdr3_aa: CAIAPSGTYNEQFF; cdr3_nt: TGTGCCATCGCCCCTAGCGGGACCTACAATGAGCAGTTCTTC
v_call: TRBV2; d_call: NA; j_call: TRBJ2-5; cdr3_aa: CASSSRTALGAQYF; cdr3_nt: TGTGCCAGCAGTTCCCGGACTGCGTTGGGAGCCCAGTACTTC
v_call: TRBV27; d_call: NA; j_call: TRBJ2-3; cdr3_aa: CASSRTASTDTQYF; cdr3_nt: TGTGCCAGCAGTCGAACAGCTAGCACAGATACGCAGTATTTT
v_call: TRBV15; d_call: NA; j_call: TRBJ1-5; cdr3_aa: CATRSTQAGRGRPQHF; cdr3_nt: TGTGCCACCAGATCGACCCAGGCAGGGAGGGGTCGGCCCCAGCATTTT
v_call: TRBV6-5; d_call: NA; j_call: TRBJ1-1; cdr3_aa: CASKKPLTEAFF; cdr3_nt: TGTGCCAGCAAAAAGCCCCTAACTGAAGCTTTCTTT
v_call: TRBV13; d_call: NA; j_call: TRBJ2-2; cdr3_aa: CASSPTFQVRAGELFF; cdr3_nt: TGTGCCAGCAGCCCCACTTTTCAGGTCAGGGCCGGGGAGCTGTTTTTT
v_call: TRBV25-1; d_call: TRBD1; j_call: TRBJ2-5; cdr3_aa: CASSKPDRVQETQYF; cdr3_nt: TGTGCCAGCAGTAAACCAGACAGGGTCCAAGAGACCCAGTACTTC
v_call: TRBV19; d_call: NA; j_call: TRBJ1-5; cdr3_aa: CASSLQGSNQPQHF; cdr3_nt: TGTGCCAGTAGCTTACAGGGTAGCAATCAGCCCCAGCATTTT
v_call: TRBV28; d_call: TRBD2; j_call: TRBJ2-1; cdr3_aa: CASSLSPGGGNEQFF; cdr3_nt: TGTGCCAGCAGTTTGTCACCGGGAGGGGGCAATGAGCAGTTCTTC
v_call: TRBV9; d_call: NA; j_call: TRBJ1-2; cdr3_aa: CASSVESGRGNYGYTF; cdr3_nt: TGTGCCAGCAGCGTAGAATCCGGGAGAGGGAACTATGGCTACACCTTC
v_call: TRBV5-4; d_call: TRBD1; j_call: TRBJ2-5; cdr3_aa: CASRLDRGQETQYF; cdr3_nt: TGTGCCAGCAGATTGGACAGGGGGCAAGAGACCCAGTACTTC
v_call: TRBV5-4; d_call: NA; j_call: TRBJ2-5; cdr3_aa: CASSLVTAIGETQYF; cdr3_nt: TGTGCCAGCAGCTTGGTGACAGCCATCGGTGAGACCCAGTACTTC
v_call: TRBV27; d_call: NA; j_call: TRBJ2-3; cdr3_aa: CASSFLATSSSTDTQYF; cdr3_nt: TGTGCCAGCAGTTTTTTAGCGACCTCTTCTAGCACAGATACGCAGTATTTT
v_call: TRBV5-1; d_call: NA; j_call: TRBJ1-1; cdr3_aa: CASSLAKADIHTFF; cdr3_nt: TGCGCCAGCAGCTTGGCTAAGGCAGACATACATACTTTCTTT
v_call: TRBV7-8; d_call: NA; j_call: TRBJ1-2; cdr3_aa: CASSSAGEYGYTF; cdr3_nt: TGTGCCAGCAGCTCCGCGGGGGAGTATGGCTACACCTTC
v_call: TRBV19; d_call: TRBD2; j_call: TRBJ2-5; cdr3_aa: CASSIGGRWETQYF; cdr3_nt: TGTGCCAGTAGTATCGGCGGGAGGTGGGAGACCCAGTACTTC
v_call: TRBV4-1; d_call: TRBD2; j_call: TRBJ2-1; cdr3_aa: CASSQTGLAGDNEQFF; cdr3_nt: TGCGCCAGCAGCCAAACCGGACTAGCGGGAGACAATGAGCAGTTCTTC
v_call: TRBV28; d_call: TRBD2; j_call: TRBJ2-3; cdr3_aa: CASSGGGLADTQYF; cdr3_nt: TGTGCCAGCAGTGGGGGAGGGCTCGCCGATACGCAGTATTTT
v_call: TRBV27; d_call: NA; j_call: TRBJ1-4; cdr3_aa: CASGMDRSSTNEKLFF; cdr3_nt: TGTGCCAGCGGGATGGACAGATCATCAACTAATGAAAAACTGTTTTTT
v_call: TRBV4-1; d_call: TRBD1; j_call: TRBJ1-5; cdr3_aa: CASSQRKGQQSNQPQHF; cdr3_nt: TGCGCCAGCAGCCAACGAAAGGGACAGCAGAGCAATCAGCCCCAGCATTTT
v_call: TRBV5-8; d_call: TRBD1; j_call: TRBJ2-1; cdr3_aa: CASSWLPLTGEFHDEQFF; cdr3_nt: TGTGCCAGCAGCTGGTTACCGTTGACAGGGGAATTTCACGATGAGCAGTTCTTC
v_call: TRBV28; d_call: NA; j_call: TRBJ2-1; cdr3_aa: CASSWLRDEQFF; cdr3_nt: TGTGCCAGCAGTTGGTTGAGAGATGAGCAGTTCTTC
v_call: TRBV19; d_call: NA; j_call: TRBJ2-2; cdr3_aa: CASSILSGIGELFF; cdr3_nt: TGTGCCAGTAGTATCTTATCCGGGATCGGGGAGCTGTTTTTT
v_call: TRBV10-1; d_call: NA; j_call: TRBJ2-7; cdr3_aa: CASSERSGDEQYF; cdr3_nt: TGCGCCAGCAGTGAGAGGTCCGGGGACGAGCAGTACTTC
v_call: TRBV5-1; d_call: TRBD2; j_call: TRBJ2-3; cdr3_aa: CASSLLAGGGRDTQYF; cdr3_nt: TGCGCCAGCAGCTTACTAGCGGGGGGAGGACGAGATACGCAGTATTTT
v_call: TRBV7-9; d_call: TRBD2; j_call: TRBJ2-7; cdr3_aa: CASSLVAGNEQYF; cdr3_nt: TGTGCCAGCAGCTTAGTAGCGGGAAACGAGCAGTACTTC
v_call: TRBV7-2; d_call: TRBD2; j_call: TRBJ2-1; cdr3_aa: CASSNLAGYNEQFF; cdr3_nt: TGTGCCAGCAGCAATCTAGCGGGGTACAATGAGCAGTTCTTC